One sample yielded the 30 T cell receptor beta chains listed below, sequenced in a study of molecular identifiers for immune sequencing clone quantification (dated by TCRdb to 2017 to 2018). The method behind the library was PCR. The instrument given in TCRdb is Illumina HiSeq 4000. In TCRdb, the public reads were trimmed at Q25 with fastp and aligned with MiXCR, with productive beta chains retained. Rows merge per CDR3 protein into single entries with the most common DNA and genes. The sample records about 320,000 distinct CDR3 sequences, roughly a fifth of which are singletons. Together, the top ten hold under 0.95% of the sample. Sequenced sample: naive CD8+ T cells from blood, with Jurkat cell RNA spiked in. The sample's cell subset or site label is to be understood as: FACS-sorted CD8+CD4-CCR7+CD45RA+ naive T cells. These receptors were obtained from a human donor in good health. Some libraries in this study had Jurkat cell RNA spiked in.

The V call is TRBV5-6, the J call TRBJ1-1; the D is unclear. Germline CDR1 and CDR2: SGHDT and YYEEEE. The CDR3 is 18 amino acids. Between the trimmed V and J ends, which lost 6 bases and 0 bases, there was a span of 24 bases. CDR3 in amino acids: CASTLGFPNLRMNTEAFF. CDR3 DNA: TGTGCCAGCACCCTAGGGTTTCCGAACCTTCGCATGAACACTGAAGCTTTCTTT.

This clonotype was observed many times. The chain uses TRBV7-9 and TRBJ2-1; D is unresolved. Germline CDR1 is SEHNR and CDR2 is FQNEAQ (reference sequence). The V and J ends lost 11 bases and 9 bases respectively, with 17 bases between them. CDR3 length: 12 amino acids. In DNA form, the CDR3 reads TGTGCCCTGAACGTGGGGAACGGTGAGCAGTTCTTC. This sequence encodes CALNVGNGEQFF.

As concerns this clonotype: A junction end diverges from the germline sequence, so it may reflect a read error. The chain uses TRBV6-6 and TRBJ2-6, with D maybe TRBD1 (5 bases). The CDR3 has 19 amino acids. The V gene's germline CDR1 is MNHNY and CDR2 SVGAGI (reference sequence). The CDR3 nucleotides are TGTGCCAGCAGTTACCTTTTAACTCCACACCTCTCTGGGGCCAACGCCCTGACTTTC. It codes for CASSYLLTPHLSGANALTF.

The V and J genes are TRBV12-3 or TRBV12-4 and TRBJ2-1; D might be TRBD1 or TRBD2, each matching 5 bases. CDR3 length: 17 amino acids. V was cut by 7 bases and J by 4 bases, with 23 bases left in between. CDR3 in amino acids: CASNQLGASASYNEQFF. The CDR3 region has the DNA TGTGCCAGCAACCAACTAGGGGCATCCGCATCGTACAATGAGCAGTTCTTC.

The rearrangement uses TRBV14 and TRBJ2-7; D is perhaps TRBD1 (6 bases). The CDR3 contains 14 residues. Germline CDR1 SGHDN, CDR2 FVKESK. Trimming took off 0 bases at V and 5 bases at J, with 11 bases between the two ends. Here the CDR3 reads CASSQEQGHDEQYF. The CDR3 nucleotides read TGTGCCAGCAGCCAAGAACAGGGACACGACGAGCAGTACTTC. Using reference TRBV14 and TRBJ2-7 for the parts outside the CDR3, the full variable domain is EAGVTQFPSHSVIEKGQTVTLRCDPISGHDNLYWYRRVMGKEIKFLLHFVKESKQDESGMPNNRFLAERTGGTYSTLKVQPAELEDSGVYFCASSQEQGHDEQYFGPGTRLTVT.

This clonotype has a count of ten or more. The chain recombines TRBV14 with TRBJ2-3; maybe TRBD1 (5 bases). This CDR3 region has 16 residues. In germline, CDR1 is SGHDN, CDR2 FVKESK. V was pared by 0 bases and J by 2 bases, with 12 bases between. CDR3 in amino acids: CASSQEVGPYTDTQYF. The CDR3 bases are TGTGCCAGCAGCCAAGAAGTGGGGCCCTACACAGATACGCAGTATTTT. The entire variable domain, with the rest obtained from reference TRBV14 and TRBJ2-3, is as follows: EAGVTQFPSHSVIEKGQTVTLRCDPISGHDNLYWYRRVMGKEIKFLLHFVKESKQDESGMPNNRFLAERTGGTYSTLKVQPAELEDSGVYFCASSQEVGPYTDTQYFGPGTRLTVL.

This clonotype was recorded a few times. This chain connects TRBV2 to TRBJ1-3; tentatively, D is TRBD1 (6 bases). CDR1 and CDR2 from the germline V gene are SNHLY and FYNNEI. The CDR3 extends over 20 amino acids. Trimming left V 1 base short and J 0 bases short, with 22 bases between. CDR3 sequence: CASSEEGGGLGVHSGNTIYF. The CDR3 coding sequence is TGTGCCAGCAGTGAAGAAGGGGGGGGATTGGGGGTGCACTCTGGAAACACCATATATTTT. Based on the CDR3 plus reference TRBV2 and TRBJ1-3, the full variable domain is EPEVTQTPSHQVTQMGQEVILRCVPISNHLYFYWYRQILGQKVEFLVSFYNNEISEKSEIFDDQFSVERPDGSNFTLKIRSTKLEDSAMYFCASSEEGGGLGVHSGNTIYFGEGSWLTVV.

The chain couples TRBV7-9 to TRBJ2-3; D unclear. Germline V lookup: CDR1 SEHNR, CDR2 FQNEAQ (reference sequence). The CDR3 runs 14 residues. V was clipped by 3 bases and J by 1 base, with 8 bases between them. The CDR3 reads CASSFEGGTDTQYF. CDR3 coding DNA: TGTGCCAGCAGCTTCGAAGGTGGCACAGATACGCAGTATTTT.

This rearrangement joins TRBV7-9 to TRBJ2-2; 13 bases match TRBD2. Germline-derived CDR1 and CDR2 are SEHNR and FQNEAQ (reference sequence). The trim removed 5 bases at V and 0 bases at J, leaving 15 bases unmatched. The CDR3 extends over 21 amino acids. CDR3 sequence: CASSLSPGLAGVGTNTGELFF. The DNA for the CDR3 is TGTGCCAGCAGCCTTAGCCCAGGACTAGCGGGGGTTGGCACGAACACCGGGGAGCTGTTTTTT.

This clonotype has ten or more counts. The V and J genes are TRBV7-2 and TRBJ2-1; D possibly corresponds to TRBD2 (5 bases). The germline V gene has CDR1 SGHTA and CDR2 FQGNSA. CDR3 length: 13 amino acids. V was clipped by 5 bases and J by 10 bases, with 15 bases between them. CDR3 coding DNA: TGTGCCAGCAGCCTCCACCCCGCGGGCGAGCAGTTCTTC. Translation gives CASSLHPAGEQFF.

This clonotype showed up many times. For the CDR3, the DNA is TGCGCCAGCAGCTTGGCCCCAGGAGCTAACACTGAAGCTTTCTTT. Translated, it gives CASSLAPGANTEAFF. V usage is TRBV5-1 and J usage is TRBJ1-1, with D uncertain. There are 15 residues in the CDR3. CDR1 and CDR2 (germline): SGHRS, YFSETQ. Trimming pared 0 bases from V and 2 bases from J, leaving 11 bases between.

This clonotype was recorded at least ten times. The rearrangement links TRBV20-1 to TRBJ2-3, with 9 positions matching TRBD2. This CDR3 is built from 15 residues. J lost 3 bases, V lost 6 bases, and 10 bases had no gene match. Germline V CDR1 and CDR2: DFQATT, SNEGSKA (reference sequence). CDR3 loop: CSAPGSSGRTDTQYF. CDR3 nucleotide sequence: TGCAGTGCACCCGGTAGTAGCGGGAGAACAGATACGCAGTATTTT.

The chain joins TRBV29-1 to TRBJ2-7; D might be TRBD1 or TRBD2, each matching 6 bases. Trimming removed 4 bases at V and 9 bases at J, with 16 bases between. Germline V gives CDR1 SQVTM, CDR2 ANQGSEA. The CDR3 spans 12 residues. The CDR3 spells CSVVPGADGQYF. DNA of the CDR3: TGCAGCGTTGTTCCGGGGGCTGATGGGCAGTACTTC.

This chain joins TRBV3-1 and TRBJ2-6, with TRBD2 matching over 8 bases. The CDR3 loop spans 15 amino acids. With V trimmed by 0 bases and J by 14 bases, 9 bases remained unmatched. Germline CDR1 reads LGHDT; CDR2 reads YNNKEL (reference sequence). CDR3 loop: CASSQEGGGQPLLTF. Written as DNA, the CDR3 is TGTGCCAGCAGCCAAGAAGGCGGGGGGCAGCCTCTCCTGACTTTC.

The genes are TRBV27 and TRBJ2-7, with D hard to call. Trimming took off 5 bases at V and 1 base at J, with 9 bases between the two ends. The CDR3 spans 13 residues. The germline gives CDR1 MNHEY, CDR2 SMNVEV (reference sequence). Here the CDR3 DNA reads TGTGCCAGCAGTGTTCCCGGGTCCTACGAGCAGTACTTC. Translating it yields CASSVPGSYEQYF.

In this sample, this clonotype turned up many times. This sequence joins TRBV5-6 and TRBJ1-1; D remains unclear. There are 17 residues in the CDR3. The ends were cut back, 0 bases at V and 0 bases at J, with 15 bases in the middle. CDR1 is SGHDT, CDR2 YYEEEE, per germline. The CDR3 protein is CASSLGQVGYVNTEAFF. CDR3 DNA sequence: TGTGCCAGCAGCTTGGGCCAGGTGGGGTACGTGAACACTGAAGCTTTCTTT.

V usage is TRBV12-3 or TRBV12-4 and J usage is TRBJ2-3, with a tentative D call TRBD1 (6 bases). This CDR3 is 14 amino acids long. V was trimmed by 5 bases and J by 2 bases, leaving 11 bases between them. In nucleotides, the CDR3 is TGTGCCAGCAGTATACAGGGTTACACAGATACGCAGTATTTT. This sequence encodes CASSIQGYTDTQYF.

This chain uses TRBV7-6 with TRBJ2-3; no clear D. Trimming took 5 bases from V and 3 from J, leaving 12 bases between them. The CDR3 has 14 amino acids. Germline-derived CDR1 and CDR2 are SGHVS and FNYEAQ. The CDR3 DNA reads as TGTGCCAGCAGCCGGGTCCTGGGTACAGATACGCAGTATTTT. This translates into CASSRVLGTDTQYF.

This clonotype came up a few times. The rearrangement joins TRBV4-1 to TRBJ1-1, with D possibly matching TRBD1 (6 bases). The CDR3 contains 15 residues. Germline loops: CDR1 MGHRA, CDR2 YSYEKL. V was shortened by 0 bases and J by 6 bases, with 14 bases between the two germline ends. DNA for the CDR3: TGCGCCAGCAGCCAAGATCACCGGGGGGGCTCTGAAGCTTTCTTT. Residues: CASSQDHRGGSEAFF.

Note on this clonotype: A much larger clonotype is one base distant, so this may be a read error. The chain uses TRBV10-3 and TRBJ2-7, with 8 bases aligning to TRBD2. From germline, CDR1 is ENHRY and CDR2 SYGVKD. The CDR3 spans 13 residues. The CDR3 DNA sequence: TGTGCCATCGCGGGAGGTAACTCCTACGAGCGGTACTTC. Translation gives CAIAGGNSYERYF.

This clonotype was detected ten times or more. The chain uses TRBV28 and TRBJ2-7; TRBD2 matches 8 bases. V lost 10 bases and J lost 2; bases outside the gene matches: 1. Looked up from germline, CDR1 is MDHEN and CDR2 is SYDVKM. CDR3 length: 11 residues. The DNA for the CDR3 is TGTGCCACCGGGGGGGCCTACGAGCAGTACTTC. It codes for CATGGAYEQYF.

The rearrangement uses TRBV19 and TRBJ1-1; no clear D gene. V was cut by 7 bases and J by 5 bases, with 11 bases left in between. This CDR3 has 12 amino acids. The V gene's germline CDR1 is LNHDA and CDR2 SQIVND (reference sequence). The CDR3 loop is CASITWVTEAFF. The CDR3 coding sequence is TGTGCCAGTATCACTTGGGTGACTGAAGCTTTCTTT.

This clonotype was seen only a few times. V is TRBV27 and J is TRBJ1-2; the D is unclear. Trimming took 0 bases from V and 8 from J, leaving 10 bases between them. The length of the CDR3 is 13 residues. Germline V lookup: CDR1 MNHEY, CDR2 SMNVEV (reference sequence). CDR3 in DNA: TGTGCCAGCAGTTTATCTGTTAAGAACGGCTACACCTTC. Translated: CASSLSVKNGYTF.

This clonotype was counted ten times or more. The V gene is TRBV28, the J gene TRBJ2-3; D is possibly TRBD1 (6 bases). Trimming shortened V by 5 bases and J by 0 bases, and 12 bases separated the two germline ends. This CDR3 spans 15 amino acids. Per the germline V gene, CDR1 is MDHEN and CDR2 is SYDVKM. CDR3 sequence reads: CASSPDRHSTDTQYF. The CDR3 nucleotides read TGTGCCAGCAGTCCAGACAGGCATAGCACAGATACGCAGTATTTT. Full variable domain (remainder filled in from reference TRBV28 and TRBJ2-3): DVKVTQSSRYLVKRTGEKVFLECVQDMDHENMFWYRQDPGLGLRLIYFSYDVKMKEKGDIPEGYSVSREKKERFSLILESASTNQTSMYLCASSPDRHSTDTQYFGPGTRLTVL.

This clonotype was seen many times. The chain is built from TRBV12-3 or TRBV12-4 and TRBJ1-1; no firm D call. This CDR3 contains 13 residues. The V and J ends lost 4 bases and 4 bases respectively, with 10 bases between them. In DNA, the CDR3 is TGTGCCAGCAGTTCGAAGGTGGGCACTGAAGCTTTCTTT. It codes for CASSSKVGTEAFF.

This clonotype was observed at least ten times. This chain links TRBV2 with TRBJ1-1; D is possibly TRBD1 (5 bases). Germline-derived CDR1 and CDR2 are SNHLY and FYNNEI. Trimming pared 2 bases from V and 4 bases from J, leaving 23 bases between. The CDR3 covers 18 residues. In DNA form, the CDR3 reads TGTGCCAGCAGTGAATCCGGGAGCGACCCCGGGGCGGTCACTGAAGCTTTCTTT. Amino acid sequence: CASSESGSDPGAVTEAFF.

Turning to this clonotype: A much larger clone is a single base away; this may be a read error. The gene calls are TRBV28 and TRBJ2-7; D perhaps matches TRBD2 (5 bases). CDR1 MDHEN and CDR2 SYDVKM come from the germline V gene. The CDR3 extends over 16 amino acids. CDR3 protein: CASSRPGLQPSHEQYF. CDR3 DNA sequence: TGTGCCAGCAGTCGCCCGGGATTACAGCCCTCCCACGAGCAGTACTTC.

The table lists this clonotype with many counts. The chain carries TRBV11-2 and TRBJ2-7; no reliable D call. This CDR3 has 13 amino acids. CDR1 and CDR2 (germline): SGHAT, FQNNGV. Deletions cut 1 base from V and 4 bases from J, with 8 bases between. The CDR3 here is CASSLAAGYEQYF. The CDR3 DNA is TGTGCCAGCAGCTTAGCTGCTGGGTACGAGCAGTACTTC.

The table lists this clonotype with many counts. The chain carries TRBV7-3 and TRBJ2-5; no reliable D call. This CDR3 comprises 14 residues. Germline CDR1 is SGHTA and CDR2 is FQGTGA. Trimming cost V 0 bases and J 2 bases, with 7 bases left between them. The CDR3 loop reads CASSLTGSQETQYF. The CDR3 DNA follows: TGTGCCAGCAGCTTAACAGGCTCTCAAGAGACCCAGTACTTC. The full variable domain, with the rest looked up from reference TRBV7-3 and TRBJ2-5, is GAGVSQTPSNKVTEKGKYVELRCDPISGHTALYWYRQSLGQGPEFLIYFQGTGAADDSGLPNDRFFAVRPEGSVSTLKIQRTERGDSAVYLCASSLTGSQETQYFGPGTRLLVL.

This clonotype was counted a few times. The chain joins TRBV9 to TRBJ2-5; 9 nucleotides align to TRBD2. This CDR3 contains 15 residues. The germline V gene has CDR1 SGDLS and CDR2 YYNGEE. The ends lost 3 bases at V and 2 bases at J; junction bases unmatched: 5. The CDR3 sequence is CASSAVTSGQETQYF. For the CDR3, the DNA is TGTGCCAGCAGCGCGGTGACTAGCGGACAAGAGACCCAGTACTTC.